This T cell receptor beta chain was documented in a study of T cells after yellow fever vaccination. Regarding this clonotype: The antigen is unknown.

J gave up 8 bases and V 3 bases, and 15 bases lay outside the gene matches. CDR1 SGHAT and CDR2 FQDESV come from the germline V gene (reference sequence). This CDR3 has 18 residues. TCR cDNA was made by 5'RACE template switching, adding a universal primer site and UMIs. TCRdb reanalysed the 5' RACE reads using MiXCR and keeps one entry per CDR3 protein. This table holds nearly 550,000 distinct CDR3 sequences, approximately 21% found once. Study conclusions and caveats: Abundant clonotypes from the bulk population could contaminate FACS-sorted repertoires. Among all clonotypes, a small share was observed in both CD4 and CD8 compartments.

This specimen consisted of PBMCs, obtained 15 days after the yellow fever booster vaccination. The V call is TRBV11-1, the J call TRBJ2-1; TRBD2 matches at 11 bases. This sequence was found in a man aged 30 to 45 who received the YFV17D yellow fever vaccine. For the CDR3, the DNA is TGTGCCAGCAGCTTCAGGCTAGCGGGAGGTTCCCAGTGGGATGAGCAGTTCTTC. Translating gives CASSFRLAGGSQWDEQFF.